This record covers a single T cell receptor beta chain. Antigen: not known. V was cut by 5 bases and J by 2 bases, with 2 bases left in between. Germline V gene lookup returns CDR1 SNHLY and CDR2 FYNNEI. The length of the CDR3 is 11 residues. Assay used: immunoSEQ multiplex PCR; TCRdb lists only in-frame clones, some missing. The sample shows approximately 12,000 clones, 80% to 95% of them seen only once. The data were obtained in a study of untreated major depressive disorder. Study-wide results and caveats: Compared with controls, depressed patients showed more TRBV05-01 (Vbeta 5.1) usage in CD4+ T cells.

Each depressed patient was matched pairwise with a non-depressed control on sex, age, current smoking status and body mass index. Participants with major medical conditions, Axis I/II comorbidities, regular medication or illicit drug use were excluded. About 95% CD4+ purity was typical by flow cytometry. Sequenced material: CD4+ T cells from PBMCs. The clonotype comes from a woman in her 30s with major depressive disorder. The genes are TRBV2 and TRBJ2-3; D remains ambiguous. Here the CDR3 DNA reads TGTGCCAGCAGTTACACAGATACGCAGTATTTT. Protein product: CASSYTDTQYF. Using reference TRBV2 and TRBJ2-3 for the parts outside the CDR3, the full variable domain is EPEVTQTPSHQVTQMGQEVILRCVPISNHLYFYWYRQILGQKVEFLVSFYNNEISEKSEIFDDQFSVERPDGSNFTLKIRSTKLEDSAMYFCASSYTDTQYFGPGTRLTVL.